A single sample gave rise to the 3 T cell receptor beta chains below, sequenced in a study of blood T cell repertoires in COVID-19. The assay was immunoSEQ multiplex PCR, and TCRdb's table has in-frame clones only and misses some. The sample consists of about 190,000 clones, 65% to 85% of them appearing once. What was sequenced was peripheral blood. These receptors all come from a man aged 60 to 69 with active or convalescent COVID-19.

This chain connects TRBV6-5 to TRBJ2-3, with 9 bases that match TRBD1. The germline CDR1 and CDR2 sequences are MNHEY and SVGAGI. Trimming removed 5 bases from V and 3 bases from J; junction bases left unmatched: 6. This CDR3 has 15 amino acids. The chain's CDR3 is CASSPTGGSTDTQYF. As DNA, the CDR3 is TGTGCCAGCAGTCCTACAGGGGGCTCGACAGATACGCAGTATTTT.

This chain connects TRBV10-3 to TRBJ1-2; the D gene is possibly TRBD1 (5 bases). In germline, CDR1 is ENHRY, CDR2 SYGVKD. The length of the CDR3 is 15 residues. V lost 11 bases, J lost 0 bases, and 19 bases lay in between. The CDR3 sequence: CAASGGFLANYGYTF. The CDR3 coding sequence is TGTGCCGCCTCCGGGGGATTTCTAGCTAACTATGGCTACACCTTC.

The chain couples TRBV28 to TRBJ2-2; 7 bases agree with TRBD2. Germline V lookup: CDR1 MDHEN, CDR2 SYDVKM. The CDR3 is 17 residues long. The ends lost 5 bases at V and 5 bases at J; junction bases unmatched: 14. CDR3 residues: CASSGGSAGVATGELFF. CDR3 nucleotide sequence: TGTGCCAGCAGTGGAGGGTCGGCGGGAGTGGCTACCGGGGAGCTGTTTTTT.